This T cell receptor beta chain was documented in a study of blood T cell repertoires in COVID-19. At the level of the study: There were acute and convalescent COVID-19 samples, and they came from the United States, Italy and Spain.

This table comes from immunoSEQ multiplex PCR, and its TCRdb copy is limited to in-frame clones, with some not included. The table lists approximately 60,000 clones, around 86% of them singletons. Germline V gene sequence: CDR1 LNHDA, CDR2 SQIVND (reference sequence). Trimming removed 0 bases from V and 4 bases from J; junction bases left unmatched: 9. This CDR3 has 18 amino acids. This receptor was obtained from a man over 45 with active COVID-19. The rearrangement links TRBV19 to TRBJ2-2; 9 bases fit TRBD2. Sample: peripheral blood. The CDR3 DNA is TGTGCCAGTAGTATAGATAGTGGCGGGGGGGCGGTCACCGGGGAGCTGTTTTTT. Amino acid sequence: CASSIDSGGGAVTGELFF.